This TCR beta chain was found in a study of human T cells and chemical hapten exposure (dated by TCRdb to the early 2020s). For context, the study as a whole: For sensitization, 2% DPC in acetone was applied to a 2 cm by 2 cm area of upper inner arm skin. Patch tests used Finn chambers with 0.01% DPC on the upper back, scored after 6 days by International Contact Dermatitis Research Group standards. Blood samples were taken from patients before sensitization (week 0) and at 2, 6 and about 24 weeks after DPC sensitization. The patient cohort, mostly female, included alopecia areata with under or over 50% scalp involvement, alopecia totalis and alopecia universalis. For TCR sequencing, blood came from some 31 alopecia patients at anywhere from one to four time points (pre-sensitization, 2, 6 and 24 weeks). Weekly therapeutic DPC doses were additionally applied to the scalp of patients throughout the approximately 25-week study period. The libraries were sequenced as a pool, and the TCR yield per sample differed mostly because of small variations in library volumes within the pool. Peripheral blood TCR repertoire changes were tracked in vivo in alopecia patients during primary and secondary sensitization to the hapten diphenylcyclopropenone (DPC). Results and caveats for the whole study, not just this receptor: Repeated subsampling changed both the strength of the expansion versus patch-test correlation and the threshold at which that correlation became significant. Compared with pre-sensitization or healthy control sets, expanded TCRs formed significantly more large CDR3 similarity clusters, which is consistent with antigen-driven responses. A positive correlation was found between the number of PT1 expanded TCRs and patch test score, with significance reached at thresholds 8, 16 and 32 but not 4. Because every patient had alopecia, a presumed autoimmune disease, the patients' immune response might differ from that of healthy individuals. DPC sensitization did not change how many TCRs were above 1 in 1000 frequency, and no evidence was found of alterations in global repertoire structure.

In regard to this clonotype: Its antigen is not yet known. There are no base qualities to consult, and no much larger clone falls within one base.

Per the publication, the time point label means: patch test 1, 2 weeks after DPC sensitization. The sample's treatment or condition, from its label and the paper: therapeutic diphenylcyclopropenone sensitization with weekly scalp DPC. Blood at each patch-test visit was drawn before the patch test was applied. Patients were eligible if aged 18 to 70, diagnosed with alopecia and judged suitable for DPC therapy, and pregnant patients were excluded. Total RNA was isolated from unfractionated whole blood collected in Tempus Blood RNA tubes. Reading from cysteine to phenylalanine, the CDR3 counts 14 amino acids. The entry retains the CDR3 DNA only, 42 bases that are in frame from base 1. CDR1 and CDR2 are drawn from the germline V gene (reference sequence): DFQATT, SNEGSKA. The germline V and J ends show losses of 5 bases and 4 bases respectively, and no gene match explains 8 bases of the junction. Libraries came from RACE. The instrument given in TCRdb is NextSeq 500. During library preparation, unique molecular identifiers were attached to individual cDNA molecules so that TCRs could be counted quantitatively and reproducibly. For every blood RNA sample, sequencing covered both the TCR alpha and TCR beta chains. The source study handled its data this way. A median of roughly 100,000 TCRs per sample was observed, with a range of 23,224 to 690,600. V, J and CDR3 annotation of the TCR reads was performed with the Decombinator software suite. For PS versus PT1 abundance plots, all samples were subsampled to the same number of TCRs (28,000). Expanded TCRs were defined as absent before sensitization and observed at least eight times at the 2-week time point. TCRdb trimmed the raw reads at Q25, called clones with MiXCR and kept productive beta chains. When rows share a CDR3 protein, they turn into one entry using the most common DNA and genes. TCRdb's processing, not the study's, gives the V and J calls here. The sample table holds fewer than 130,000 distinct CDR3 sequences, of which approximately 10% were seen once. Around 3.5% of the sample rests with the top ten.

The chain is assembled from TRBV20-1 and TRBJ2-1, with 7 junctional bases fitting TRBD1. Sample: whole blood, taken in connection with sensitization to the hapten diphenylcyclopropenone (DPC). This TCR was recovered from a woman aged 35 to 49 with alopecia areata. Some clones in this sample may be carry-over from other donors' samples. The DNA sequence is as follows: TGCAGTGCTCGGACGGGACAGAGATACAATGAGCAGTTCTTC. Translated, this is CSARTGQRYNEQFF.